What follows is one T cell receptor beta chain and its context. V gave up 10 bases and J gave up 2 bases, with 14 bases separating them. The CDR3 length is 13 residues. CDR1 is MGHDK and CDR2 is SYGVNS in the germline V gene. The data are from a study of blood T cell repertoires in COVID-19. Authors' data handling: Amplification from reference gene primers served as the basis for estimated nucleated cell counts. The method was immunoSEQ multiplex PCR; TCRdb's version includes in-frame clones alone and lacks a portion of them. Clone size and the V and J calls come from that table; the DNA yielded D and trimming. The sample consists of about 180,000 clones, around nine tenths of them appearing once.

The chain combines TRBV25-1 with TRBJ1-2; the D is unclear. This TCR was recovered from a middle-aged man with acute or convalescent COVID-19. The sequenced sample consisted of peripheral blood. CDR3 bases: TGTGCCACCTCGATAGCGTCGAACTATGGCTACACCTTC. Translating it yields CATSIASNYGYTF.